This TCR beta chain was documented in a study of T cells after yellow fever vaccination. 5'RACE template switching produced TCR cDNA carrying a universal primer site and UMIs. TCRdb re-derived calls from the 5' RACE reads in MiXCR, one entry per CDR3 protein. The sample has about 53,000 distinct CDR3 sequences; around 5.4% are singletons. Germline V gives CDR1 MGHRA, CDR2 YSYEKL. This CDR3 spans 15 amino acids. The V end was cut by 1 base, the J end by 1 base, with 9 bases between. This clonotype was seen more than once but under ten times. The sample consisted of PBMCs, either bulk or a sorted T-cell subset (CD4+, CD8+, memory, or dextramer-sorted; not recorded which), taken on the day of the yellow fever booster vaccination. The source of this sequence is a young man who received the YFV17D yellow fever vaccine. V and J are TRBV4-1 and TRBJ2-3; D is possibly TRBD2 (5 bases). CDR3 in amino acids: CASSQVARGTDTQYF. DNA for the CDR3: TGCGCCAGCAGCCAAGTAGCGCGTGGCACAGATACGCAGTATTTT.